The present T cell receptor beta chain was sequenced within a study of T-cell memory formation after mild COVID-19. Broader study findings: Researchers report contracting CD4+ clones mostly in CM and EM, with CD8+ clones in EMRA. The authors left the SARS-CoV-2 specificity of second-wave clones peaking on day 37 unconfirmed.

This clonotype was detected only a few times. The antigen remains undetermined. Libraries for TCRalpha and TCRbeta carried sample barcodes and unique molecular identifiers via 5'RACE. TCRdb fed the 5' RACE reads into MiXCR, producing one record per CDR3 protein. This table has about 110,000 distinct CDR3 sequences, roughly a sixth appearing once. V trimming: 3 bases; J trimming: 0 bases; junction bases outside the gene matches: 3. CDR3 size: 15 residues. CDR1 MNHEY and CDR2 SMNVEV come from the germline V gene (reference sequence). The sequencing sample was made of PBMCs or a T cell subset sorted from them (not recorded which). This TCR derives from a man aged 18 to 30 who had mild COVID-19 (a few samples of this study predate the infection). Cell type and time point are not known. The chain joins TRBV27 to TRBJ2-3, with 7 bases lining up with TRBD1. The CDR3 sequence: CASSFLQGSTDTQYF. DNA for the CDR3: TGTGCCAGCAGTTTTTTACAGGGGAGCACAGATACGCAGTATTTT.